The 7 T cell receptor beta chains below were found in one sample sequenced in a study of identical twins. TCRdb ran MiXCR on the 5' RACE reads and lists one entry per CDR3 protein. The sample lists 450,000 or so distinct CDR3 sequences; 14% were seen once. These data are also associated with another study on yellow fever vaccine responses in identical twins.

The specimen sequenced was CD4+ T cells sorted from blood. All receptors derive from a woman under 30 in good health.

In its sample, this clonotype was seen a few times. V usage is TRBV4-2 and J usage is TRBJ2-3, with TRBD2 matching over 12 bases. Germline V lookup: CDR1 LGHNA, CDR2 YNFKEQ. Trimming at V came to 3 bases and at J to 6 bases, leaving 13 bases not matched to a gene. The length of the CDR3 is 18 residues. The CDR3 region is CASSHGTSGSLGPDTQYF. CDR3 coding DNA: TGTGCCAGCAGCCACGGGACTAGCGGGTCACTGGGACCGGATACGCAGTATTTT.

The gene calls are TRBV18 and TRBJ2-5; unclear D gene. Trimming removed 2 bases from V and 0 bases from J, with 7 bases in between. Germline-derived CDR1 and CDR2 are KGHSH and LQKENI. The CDR3 consists of 14 residues. CDR3: CASSPYIDQETQYF. The DNA for the CDR3 is TGTGCCAGCTCACCATACATAGACCAAGAGACCCAGTACTTC.

The chain employs TRBV7-2 and TRBJ2-1, with 11 bases lining up with TRBD2. With 1 base clipped from V and 15 bases from J, the junction kept 5 bases outside the gene matches. Germline CDR1 is SGHTA and CDR2 is FQGNSA. CDR3 length: 13 amino acids. The CDR3 sequence: CASSLDSGGVRFF. The CDR3 nucleotides are TGTGCCAGCAGCTTAGATAGCGGGGGGGTACGGTTCTTC.

This clonotype was detected a few times. The chain uses TRBV12-3 or TRBV12-4 and TRBJ1-5, with a tentative D call TRBD1 (6 bases). V gave up 7 bases and J gave up 5 bases, with 15 bases separating them. The CDR3 runs 14 residues. The CDR3 sequence is CASTPDSYYQPQHF. DNA of the CDR3: TGTGCCAGCACCCCGGACAGCTATTATCAGCCCCAGCATTTT.

The chain has TRBV5-1 and TRBJ2-3; 9 positions match TRBD2. V was clipped by 4 bases and J by 4 bases; unmatched bases: 7. The length of the CDR3 is 15 residues. CDR1 is SGHRS, CDR2 YFSETQ, per germline. This CDR3 reads CASSILGLAADTQYF. The CDR3, as DNA: TGCGCCAGCAGCATTCTGGGACTAGCCGCAGATACGCAGTATTTT.

At least ten counts were recorded for this clonotype. The rearrangement uses TRBV10-3 and TRBJ2-7; 11 positions match TRBD2. Looked up from germline, CDR1 is ENHRY and CDR2 is SYGVKD. There are 14 residues in the CDR3. V dropped 7 bases and J dropped 7; count of bases not matched to a gene: 9. In DNA, the CDR3 is TGTGCCATCAATCCGGGACTAGCGGCTTTTGAGCAGTACTTC. Translation: CAINPGLAAFEQYF.

This clonotype was picked up a small number of times. V gene TRBV12-3 or TRBV12-4 combines with J gene TRBJ2-1; TRBD1 might be the D (6 bases). V shed 8 bases and J shed 4 bases, with 18 bases lying between them. This CDR3 is built from 15 residues. CDR3 amino acids: CASWLVRGQYNEQFF. CDR3 bases: TGTGCCAGCTGGTTAGTCCGAGGACAGTACAATGAGCAGTTCTTC.